The present T cell receptor beta chain was sequenced within a study of shared clonotypes between healthy human individuals (dated by TCRdb to 2019 to 2021). Notes on the research overall: A couple of women and three men aged 18 to 49 years were included in the cohort. To estimate repertoire size and how much clonotype sharing occurs between individuals, the study deeply sequenced the blood TCR repertoires of roughly 5 healthy adults. For each donor, three plates each were used for CD4 naive and CD4 memory, two plates were used for CD8 naive, and one plate was used for CD8 memory. Libraries were prepared and TCR repertoires were sequenced by different laboratories using diverse techniques, in order to increase sequencing depth and limit assay-specific biases. Per donor, leukapheresis produced somewhere between about 0.9 and 10 billion PBMCs. Broader findings and caveats from the paper: Only blood was sampled, and tissue TCR repertoires likely differ from those in blood. The genetic and exposure-history diversity represented was limited by the small number of donors. Naive subsets generally had larger estimated clonotype richness than memory subsets. Rarefaction of sorted-subset datasets indicated incomplete sequencing despite the large sequencing depth. Pairwise subsampling indicated that sequencing depth was expected to affect the degree of clonotype sharing among donors. About 4.5% of naive CD4, 3.5% of naive CD8, around 2.3% of memory CD4, and roughly 0.4% of memory CD8 clonotypes were shared across several donors. Higher generation probabilities were observed for clonotypes shared by all four sorted-subset donors than for non-shared clonotypes.

The donors were healthy, HIV-negative adults with no recently reported acute infections or vaccinations. All donors were Caucasian adults living in Nashville, Tennessee, USA. CD4+ T cells were enriched by magnetic negative selection, after which naive cells were positively selected on CD45RA and the negative fraction was taken as the memory subset. Blood was obtained by leukapheresis, after which PBMCs were separated by Ficoll-Histopaque density gradient centrifugation and cryopreserved in liquid nitrogen vapor phase. Analytical flow cytometry was used to check the purity and quantity of each magnetically sorted T cell population. Genomic DNA was isolated from each sorted fraction and quantified by UV absorbance on a Nanodrop 2000c. Regarding this clone: Its antigen is currently not known. The record has no base qualities; no much larger clone is one base away.

Counted from cysteine to phenylalanine, this CDR3 has 16 amino acids. Of the read, only the CDR3 DNA is kept; its 48 bases are in frame from base 1. In the germline V gene, CDR1 corresponds to SGHAT and CDR2 to FQNNGV. V is cut by 0 bases and J by 6 bases, and the space between the germline ends is 12 bases. TCR CDR3 regions were amplified from genomic DNA by multiplex PCR using the deep immunoSEQ assay. Extracted genomic DNA from each cell subset was spread evenly across all wells of several immunoSEQ 96-well plates, with each plate serving as a replicate. Each replicate PCR for sorted subsets received roughly 200 ng genomic DNA, equal to tens of thousands of T cell genomes. Purified libraries were quantified with a Qubit 3.0 fluorometer, sized on a Bioanalyzer 2100, and re-quantified with the KAPA Library Quantification kit. Each immunoSEQ 96-well plate was sequenced on its own single-read 150-cycle Illumina NextSeq 550 flow cell. In the source study's methods: Because only junctional sequences without quality scores were contained in the immunoSEQ output, filtering matching that applied to full-length reads could not be performed. Sequences were annotated with PyIR, a Python wrapper for IgBLAST v1.9, using IMGT germline references to assign V/J genes and CDR3. Reads with weak V/J assignments (E-value above 1e-6), missing CDR3, stop codons, out-of-frame junctions, or ambiguous translated residues were removed. V3J clonotypes were defined as sequences sharing the same inferred V gene, J gene, and CDR3 amino acid sequence. To compute the percentage overlap between repertoires, the number of shared unique clonotypes was divided by the size of the smaller repertoire. RTK rarefaction, the Chao1 estimator, and Recon v2.1 estimates of unobserved clonotypes were used to assess repertoire richness. Generation probabilities were computed with OLGA for all TCRbeta clonotypes obtained by the gDNA method from several donors. TCRdb re-hosts the immuneACCESS table, in-frame sequences only. Its copies lack some clones; in the studies checked, an unresolved V gene accounts for under half of them, and the cause for the rest is not known. For V, J and clone size, that table is used; D and trimming come from the DNA. This sample is represented by millions of clones; roughly nine tenths of them were singletons. Together, the top ten hold about 0.13% of the sample.

The sequenced sample consisted of naive CD4+ T cells sorted from blood. The cell subset or site tag for this specimen amounts to: CD45RA+ positively selected. This sequence was found in a man between 18 and 29 years old in good health. This chain joins TRBV11-2 to TRBJ1-6; D gene: possibly TRBD1, on 5 matching bases. The sequenced DNA is TGTGCCAGCAGCTTAGACGACAGTTTGGCTAATTCACCCCTCCACTTT. It codes for CASSLDDSLANSPLHF. The full variable domain, completed from the reference TRBV11-2 and TRBJ1-6 proteins outside the CDR3, reads EAGVAQSPRYKIIEKRQSVAFWCNPISGHATLYWYQQILGQGPKLLIQFQNNGVVDDSQLPKDRFSAERLKGVDSTLKIQPAKLEDSAVYLCASSLDDSLANSPLHFGNGTRLTVT.